Sequencing of this T cell receptor beta chain was carried out in a study of long-term antiretroviral therapy in people with HIV. Version v3.0 of the immunoSEQ assay was performed at survey level. Clones were sequenced by immunoSEQ multiplex PCR, and TCRdb holds only the in-frame ones, with some missing. This table holds some 18,000 clones, 60% to 85% found once. In germline, CDR1 is SNHLY, CDR2 FYNNEI. CDR3 size: 13 residues. V was pared by 3 bases and J by 3 bases, with 9 bases between. Specimens retained about 1-10 million cryopreserved PBMC preceding DNA extraction. The TCR comes from a young man with HIV. The sequencing used unsorted PBMCs, collected at the start of antiretroviral therapy, before treatment. The chain uses TRBV2 and TRBJ2-7; unclear D gene. For the CDR3, the DNA is TGTGCCAGCAGTGAGACGAGGTACTACGAGCAGTACTTC. Protein sequence: CASSETRYYEQYF.